The source of this T cell receptor beta chain is a study of T cells after yellow fever vaccination (dated 2019 in TCRdb). About the full investigation: The SMART-Seq v4 Ultra Low Input RNA kit was used to prepare libraries from fractions with low cell numbers. Bulk TCR alpha and beta repertoires were sequenced longitudinally to track T-cell clones before and after primary and booster YFV17D yellow fever vaccination. Two healthy male donors made up the cohort, one aged 18 to 30 years and the other aged 30 to 40 years. Blood samples were taken at several timepoints before and after primary and secondary immunization, and bulk PBMC replicates and cell subsets were isolated. The full study reports these points: The study included only a couple of donors, which limits how far the findings can be generalized. A small share of clonotypes was detected in both CD4 and CD8 compartments, with the overlap likely arising from convergent recombination. Computational filtering was needed because FACS-sorted repertoires could contain abundant contaminating clonotypes from the bulk population. The secondary T-cell response was weaker than the primary response but faster, peaking on day 5 instead of day 15. After the booster, most clones that had expanded after primary vaccination were detected again (nearly 97% of CD4 and around nine tenths of CD8), suggesting broad maintenance of memory.

TCRdb records Illumina NovaSeq 6000 as the sequencer. TCR cDNA was synthesized by 5'RACE template switching, which introduced a universal primer site and unique molecular identifiers. Priming of cDNA synthesis was performed from both the TCR alpha and TCR beta constant segments. Two PCR steps were used to amplify libraries, with sample barcodes and sequencing adapters being added in the second step. Libraries were sequenced on Illumina HiSeq 2500 (2x100 bp) or NovaSeq (2x150 bp). The source study handled its data this way. MIGEC handled demultiplexing of reads and collapsing into UMI consensus sequences, while MiXCR performed V(D)J alignment. Clonotypes responding to the vaccine were identified with edgeR on replicate PBMC samples, with the criteria of FDR below 0.01 and a log2 fold change above 5 up to day 15. Each bulk clonotype was labeled CD4 or CD8 based on which sequenced repertoire, CD4 or CD8, contained the clonotype at higher abundance. TCRdb passed the public sequencing reads through fastp at Q25 and MiXCR, retaining productive beta sequences. CDR3 protein sequences are deduplicated, and each keeps its most common genes and DNA. None of the V and J calls come from the authors' own analysis; TCRdb made them. In this sample the table shows about 320,000 distinct CDR3 sequences, over 8.5% of which occur a single time. Clones ranked in the top ten supply about 3.3% of the sample.

The treatment or condition label on this specimen signifies: live attenuated yellow fever vaccine strain. PBMCs were isolated from peripheral blood using a standard Ficoll-Paque protocol. CD4 and CD8 T-cell fractions were isolated with Dynabeads CD4 and CD8 positive selection kits. RNA was extracted with TriZol from bulk PBMCs, CD4 and CD8 fractions, and dextramer-positive and dextramer-negative fractions. To note about this clonotype: Its antigen is not yet known. Per-base qualities were not stored, and no clone one base away is much larger.

Its CDR3 holds 16 amino acids, cysteine through phenylalanine. The retained sequence is limited to the CDR3, 48 bases, with the frame set at the first base. Here V drops 0 bases and J drops 8 bases, and the junction holds 8 bases not matched to any gene. CDR1 and CDR2, looked up from the germline V gene, are LGHNA and YSLEER. Sequencing used CD4+ T cells sorted from PBMCs, obtained 45 days after the yellow fever booster vaccination. This TCR came from a young man who received the YFV17D yellow fever vaccine. This receptor chain uses TRBV4-3 and TRBJ2-1; 9 junctional bases match TRBD2. The CDR3 has the sequence CASSQEFSGGWDEQFF. The DNA sequence is as follows: TGCGCCAGCAGCCAAGAATTTAGCGGGGGATGGGATGAGCAGTTCTTC.